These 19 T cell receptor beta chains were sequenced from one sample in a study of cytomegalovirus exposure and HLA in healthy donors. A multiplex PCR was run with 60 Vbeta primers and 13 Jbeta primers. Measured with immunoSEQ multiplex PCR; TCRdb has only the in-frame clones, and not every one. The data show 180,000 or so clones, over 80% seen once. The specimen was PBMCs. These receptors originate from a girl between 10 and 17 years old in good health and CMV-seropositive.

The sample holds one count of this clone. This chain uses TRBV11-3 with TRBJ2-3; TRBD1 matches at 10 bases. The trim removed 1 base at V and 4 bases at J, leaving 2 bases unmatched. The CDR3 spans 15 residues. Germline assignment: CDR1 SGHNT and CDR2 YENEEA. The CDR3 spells CASSLGDRGADTQYF. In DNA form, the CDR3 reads TGTGCCAGCAGCTTAGGGGACAGGGGAGCAGATACGCAGTATTTT. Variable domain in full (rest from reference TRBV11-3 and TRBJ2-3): EAGVVQSPRYKIIEKKQPVAFWCNPISGHNTLYWYLQNLGQGPELLIRYENEEAVDDSQLPKDRFSAERLKGVDSTLKIQPAELGDSAVYLCASSLGDRGADTQYFGPGTRLTVL.

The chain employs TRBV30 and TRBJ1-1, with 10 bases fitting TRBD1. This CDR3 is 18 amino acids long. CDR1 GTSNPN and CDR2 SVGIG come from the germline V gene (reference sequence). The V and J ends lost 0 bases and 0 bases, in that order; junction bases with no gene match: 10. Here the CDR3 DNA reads TGTGCCTGGAGTGTAAGGGACAGGGGTTTCCCCTTGAACACTGAAGCTTTCTTT. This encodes CAWSVRDRGFPLNTEAFF.

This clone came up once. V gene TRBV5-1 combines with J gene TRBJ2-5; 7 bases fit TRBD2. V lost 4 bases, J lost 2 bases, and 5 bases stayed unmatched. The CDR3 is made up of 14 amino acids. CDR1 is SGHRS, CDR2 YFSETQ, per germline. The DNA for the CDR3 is TGCGCCAGCAGCCCCGCCGGGGGGCAAGAGACCCAGTACTTC. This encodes CASSPAGGQETQYF.

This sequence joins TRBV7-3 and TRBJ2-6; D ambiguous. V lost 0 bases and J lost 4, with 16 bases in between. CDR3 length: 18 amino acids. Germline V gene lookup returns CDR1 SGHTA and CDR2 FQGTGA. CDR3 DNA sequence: TGTGCCAGCAGCTTAACAGCACCGCCCGCTCTGGGGGCCAACGTCCTGACTTTC. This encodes CASSLTAPPALGANVLTF.

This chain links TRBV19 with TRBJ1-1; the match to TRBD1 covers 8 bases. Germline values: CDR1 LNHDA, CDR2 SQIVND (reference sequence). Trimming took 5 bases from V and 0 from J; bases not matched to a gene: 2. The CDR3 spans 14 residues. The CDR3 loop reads CASSQTGVNTEAFF. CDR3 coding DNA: TGTGCCAGTAGTCAGACAGGGGTGAACACTGAAGCTTTCTTT.

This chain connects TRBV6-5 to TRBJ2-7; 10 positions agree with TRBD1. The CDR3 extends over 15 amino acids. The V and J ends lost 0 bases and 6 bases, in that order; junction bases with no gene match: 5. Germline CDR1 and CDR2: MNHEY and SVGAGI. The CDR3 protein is CASSYSRDRGREQYF. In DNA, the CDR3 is TGTGCCAGCAGTTACTCGAGAGACAGGGGGCGCGAGCAGTACTTC.

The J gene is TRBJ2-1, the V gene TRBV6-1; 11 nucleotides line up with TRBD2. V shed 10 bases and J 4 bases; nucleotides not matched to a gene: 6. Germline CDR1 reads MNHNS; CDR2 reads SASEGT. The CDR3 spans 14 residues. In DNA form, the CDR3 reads TGTGCCACTCAACTAGCGGGAGATTACAATGAGCAGTTCTTC. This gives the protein CATQLAGDYNEQFF.

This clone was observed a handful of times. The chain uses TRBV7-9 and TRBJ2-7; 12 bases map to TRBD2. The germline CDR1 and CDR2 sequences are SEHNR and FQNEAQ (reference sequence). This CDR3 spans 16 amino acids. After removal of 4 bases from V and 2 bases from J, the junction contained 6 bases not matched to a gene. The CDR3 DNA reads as TGTGCCAGCAGCTCAGGGACTAGCGGGCCTACCTACGAGCAGTACTTC. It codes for CASSSGTSGPTYEQYF. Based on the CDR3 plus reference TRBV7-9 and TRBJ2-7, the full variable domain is DTGVSQNPRHKITKRGQNVTFRCDPISEHNRLYWYRQTLGQGPEFLTYFQNEAQLEKSRLLSDRFSAERPKGSFSTLEIQRTEQGDSAMYLCASSSGTSGPTYEQYFGPGTRLTVT.

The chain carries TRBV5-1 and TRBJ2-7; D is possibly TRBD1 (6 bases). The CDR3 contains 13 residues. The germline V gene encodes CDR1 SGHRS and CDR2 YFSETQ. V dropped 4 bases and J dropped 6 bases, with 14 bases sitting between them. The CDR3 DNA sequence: TGCGCCAGCAGCCCGGGGACACCAACCGAGCAGTACTTC. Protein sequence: CASSPGTPTEQYF.

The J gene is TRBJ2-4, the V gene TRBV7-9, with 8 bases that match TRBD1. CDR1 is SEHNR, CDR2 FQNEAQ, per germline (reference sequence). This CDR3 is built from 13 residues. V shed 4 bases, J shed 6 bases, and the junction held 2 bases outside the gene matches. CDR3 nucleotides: TGTGCCAGCAGCTATGACAGGGGAAACATTCAGTACTTC. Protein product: CASSYDRGNIQYF.

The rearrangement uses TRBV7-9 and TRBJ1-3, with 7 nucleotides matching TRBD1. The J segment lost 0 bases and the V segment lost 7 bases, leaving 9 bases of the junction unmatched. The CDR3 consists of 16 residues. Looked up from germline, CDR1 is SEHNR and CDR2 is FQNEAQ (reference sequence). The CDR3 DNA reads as TGTGCCAGCAACTTCGGAAGGGACAGCTCTGGAAACACCATATATTTT. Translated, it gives CASNFGRDSSGNTIYF.

CDR3 protein: CASSAQGHPYEQYF. Written as DNA, the CDR3 is TGTGCCAGCAGTGCACAGGGGCACCCATACGAGCAGTACTTC. The rearrangement joins TRBV6-5 to TRBJ2-7, with TRBD1 matching over 7 bases. V gave up 5 bases and J gave up 4 bases; unmatched junction bases: 8. This CDR3 comprises 14 residues. The germline CDR1 and CDR2 sequences are MNHEY and SVGAGI.

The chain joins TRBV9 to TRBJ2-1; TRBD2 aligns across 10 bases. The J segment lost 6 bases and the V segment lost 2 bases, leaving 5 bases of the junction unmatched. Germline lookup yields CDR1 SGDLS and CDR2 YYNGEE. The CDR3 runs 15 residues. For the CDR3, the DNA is TGTGCCAGCAGCGTTTTAGCGGGAGGTGGCAATGAGCAGTTCTTC. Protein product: CASSVLAGGGNEQFF.

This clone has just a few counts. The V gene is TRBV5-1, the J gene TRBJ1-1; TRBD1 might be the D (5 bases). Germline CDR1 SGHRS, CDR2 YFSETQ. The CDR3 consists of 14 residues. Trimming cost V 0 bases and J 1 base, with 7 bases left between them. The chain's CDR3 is CASSLGRANTEAFF. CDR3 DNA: TGCGCCAGCAGCTTGGGCAGGGCGAACACTGAAGCTTTCTTT.

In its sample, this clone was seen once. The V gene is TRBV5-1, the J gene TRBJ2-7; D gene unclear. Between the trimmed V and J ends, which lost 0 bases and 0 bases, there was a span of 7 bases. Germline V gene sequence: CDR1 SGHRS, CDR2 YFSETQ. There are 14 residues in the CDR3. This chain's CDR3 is CASSLAGLSYEQYF. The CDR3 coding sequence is TGCGCCAGCAGCTTGGCCGGTCTCTCCTACGAGCAGTACTTC. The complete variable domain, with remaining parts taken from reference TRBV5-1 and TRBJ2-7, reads KAGVTQTPRYLIKTRGQQVTLSCSPISGHRSVSWYQQTPGQGLQFLFEYFSETQRNKGNFPGRFSGRQFSNSRSEMNVSTLELGDSALYLCASSLAGLSYEQYFGPGTRLTVT.

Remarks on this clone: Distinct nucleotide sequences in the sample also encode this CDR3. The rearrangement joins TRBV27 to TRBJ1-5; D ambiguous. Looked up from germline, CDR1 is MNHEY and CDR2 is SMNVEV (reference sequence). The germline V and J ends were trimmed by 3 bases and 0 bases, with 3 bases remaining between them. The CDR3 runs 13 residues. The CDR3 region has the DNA TGTGCCAGCAGTTTTTATAGCAATCAGCCCCAGCATTTT. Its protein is CASSFYSNQPQHF.

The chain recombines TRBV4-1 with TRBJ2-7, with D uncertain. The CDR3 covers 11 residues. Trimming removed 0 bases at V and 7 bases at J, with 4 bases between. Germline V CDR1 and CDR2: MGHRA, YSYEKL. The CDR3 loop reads CASSQDREQYF. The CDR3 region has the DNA TGCGCCAGCAGCCAAGACCGGGAGCAGTACTTC.

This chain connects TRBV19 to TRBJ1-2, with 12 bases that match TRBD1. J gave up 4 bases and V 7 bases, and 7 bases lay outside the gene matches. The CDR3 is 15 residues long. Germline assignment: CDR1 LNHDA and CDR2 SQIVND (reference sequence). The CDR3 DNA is TGTGCCAGTACTGACCCGGGACAGGGGGCCTATGGCTACACCTTC. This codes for CASTDPGQGAYGYTF.

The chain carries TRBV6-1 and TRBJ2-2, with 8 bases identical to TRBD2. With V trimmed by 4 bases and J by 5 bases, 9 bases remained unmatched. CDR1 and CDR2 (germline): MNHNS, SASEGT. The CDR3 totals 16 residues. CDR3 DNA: TGTGCCAGCAGTGCACGTAGCGGGGCGGGGACCGGGGAGCTGTTTTTT. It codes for CASSARSGAGTGELFF.